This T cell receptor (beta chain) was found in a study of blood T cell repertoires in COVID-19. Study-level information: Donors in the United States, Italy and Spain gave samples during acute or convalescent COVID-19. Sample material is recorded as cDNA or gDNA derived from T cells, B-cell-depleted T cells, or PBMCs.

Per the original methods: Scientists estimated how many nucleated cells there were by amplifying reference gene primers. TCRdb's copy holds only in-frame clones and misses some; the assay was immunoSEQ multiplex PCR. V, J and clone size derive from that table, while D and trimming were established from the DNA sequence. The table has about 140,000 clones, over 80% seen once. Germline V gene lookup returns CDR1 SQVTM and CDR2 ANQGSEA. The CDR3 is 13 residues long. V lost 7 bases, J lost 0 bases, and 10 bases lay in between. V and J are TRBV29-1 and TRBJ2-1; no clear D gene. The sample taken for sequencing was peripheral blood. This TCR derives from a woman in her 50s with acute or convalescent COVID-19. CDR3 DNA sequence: TGCAGCGCCCTTAGGAGCTCCTACAATGAGCAGTTCTTC. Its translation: CSALRSSYNEQFF.